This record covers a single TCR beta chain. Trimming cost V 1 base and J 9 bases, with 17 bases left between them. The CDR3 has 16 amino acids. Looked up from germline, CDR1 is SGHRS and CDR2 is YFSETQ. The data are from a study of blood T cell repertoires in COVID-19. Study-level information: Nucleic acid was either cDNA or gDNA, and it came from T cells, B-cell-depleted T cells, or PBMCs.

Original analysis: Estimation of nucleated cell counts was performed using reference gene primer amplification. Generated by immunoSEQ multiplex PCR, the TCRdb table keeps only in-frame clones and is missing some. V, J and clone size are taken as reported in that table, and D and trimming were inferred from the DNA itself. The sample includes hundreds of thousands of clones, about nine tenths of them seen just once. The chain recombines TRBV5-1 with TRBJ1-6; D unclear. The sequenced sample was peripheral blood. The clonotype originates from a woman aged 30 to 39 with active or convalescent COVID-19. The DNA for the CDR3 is TGCGCCAGCAGCTTGTCTGTCCGGGAGGTGGGTTCACCCCTCCACTTT. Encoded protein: CASSLSVREVGSPLHF.